Included here is one T cell receptor (beta chain) sequence, with context. As yet, its antigen is unknown. This record belongs to a study of CXCR3-negative and CXCR3-positive naive CD8 T cells. Study observations and caveats: Unlike memory cells, which differed, naive CXCR3-negative and CXCR3-positive cells had similar TRBV-TRBJ usage. Hydrophobicity of TRB CDR3s was greater in CXCR3-positive naive cells than in CXCR3-negative naive cells.

TRB cDNA was prepared as libraries by UMI-labeled 5' RACE. After re-calling the 5' RACE reads, TCRdb lists one entry per CDR3 protein, DNA absent. This sample's clone table lists roughly 130,000 distinct CDR3 sequences. Sequencing was performed on naive CXCR3+ CD8+ T cells from blood. The subset here: CD45RO-CCR7+CD27+CD95- naive CD8+ T cells expressing CXCR3 (TNR3+). This receptor was identified in a human donor in good health. Some clones in this sample may be carry-over from other donors' samples.

The CDR3 is CASSPREGFGNTIYF. The chain employs TRBV12-3 or TRBV12-4 and TRBJ1-3. There are 15 residues in the CDR3.